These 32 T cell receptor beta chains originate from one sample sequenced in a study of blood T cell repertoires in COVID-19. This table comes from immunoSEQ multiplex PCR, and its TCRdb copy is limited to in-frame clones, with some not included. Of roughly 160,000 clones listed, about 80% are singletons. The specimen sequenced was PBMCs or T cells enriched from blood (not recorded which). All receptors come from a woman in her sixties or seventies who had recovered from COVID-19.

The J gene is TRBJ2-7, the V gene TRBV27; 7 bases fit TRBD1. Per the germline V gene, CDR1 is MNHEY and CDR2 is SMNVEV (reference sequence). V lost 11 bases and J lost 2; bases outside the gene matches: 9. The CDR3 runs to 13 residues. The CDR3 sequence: CAGRRQGPYEQYF. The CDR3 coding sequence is TGTGCCGGCCGGCGACAGGGACCCTACGAGCAGTACTTC.

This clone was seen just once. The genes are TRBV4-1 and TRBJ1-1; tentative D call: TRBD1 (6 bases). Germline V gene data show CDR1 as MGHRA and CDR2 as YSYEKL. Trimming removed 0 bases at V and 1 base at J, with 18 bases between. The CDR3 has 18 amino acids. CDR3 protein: CASSQDFGTLSPNTEAFF. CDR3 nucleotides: TGCGCCAGCAGCCAAGATTTCGGGACACTCTCCCCGAACACTGAAGCTTTCTTT.

The CDR3 here is CSVSGTSGGADTQYF. CDR3 DNA: TGCAGCGTTTCTGGGACTAGCGGGGGCGCAGATACGCAGTATTTT. The chain employs TRBV29-1 and TRBJ2-3, with 14 bases identical to TRBD2. The CDR3 consists of 15 residues. Germline trimming cut 5 bases from V and 4 bases from J; bases unmatched to any gene: 5. CDR1 and CDR2 from the germline V gene are SQVTM and ANQGSEA.

For the CDR3, the DNA is TGTGCCAGCAGCGGACAGGGACTAGCGGCAGATACGCAGTATTTT. It is translated as CASSGQGLAADTQYF. The chain joins TRBV7-3 to TRBJ2-3; 11 positions match TRBD2. The V gene's germline CDR1 is SGHTA and CDR2 FQGTGA. The CDR3 is made up of 15 amino acids. V trimming: 5 bases; J trimming: 4 bases; junction bases outside the gene matches: 5.

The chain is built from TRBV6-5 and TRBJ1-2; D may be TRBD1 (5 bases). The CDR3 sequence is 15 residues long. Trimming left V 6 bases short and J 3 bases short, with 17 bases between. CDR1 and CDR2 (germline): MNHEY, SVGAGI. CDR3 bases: TGTGCCAGCAGGGAGGGACCGGCGGCTTACTATGGCTACACCTTC. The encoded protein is CASREGPAAYYGYTF.

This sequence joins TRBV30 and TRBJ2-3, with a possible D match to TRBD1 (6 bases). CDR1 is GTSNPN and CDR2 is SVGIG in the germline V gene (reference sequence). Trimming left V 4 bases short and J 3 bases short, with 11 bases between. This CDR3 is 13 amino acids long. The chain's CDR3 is CAWTGAGTDTQYF. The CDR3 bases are TGTGCCTGGACAGGGGCTGGGACAGATACGCAGTATTTT.

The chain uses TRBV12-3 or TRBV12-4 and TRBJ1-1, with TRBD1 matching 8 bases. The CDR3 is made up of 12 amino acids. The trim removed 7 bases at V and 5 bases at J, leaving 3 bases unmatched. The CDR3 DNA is TGTGCCAGCACCGGACAGGGTACTGAAGCTTTCTTT. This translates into CASTGQGTEAFF.

The CDR3 here is CASSLARQNEAFF. The CDR3 nucleotides are TGTGCCAGCAGCTTAGCGCGACAGAATGAAGCTTTCTTT. This chain links TRBV7-2 with TRBJ1-1, with D perhaps TRBD1 (5 bases). V was clipped by 0 bases and J by 7 bases, with 9 bases between them. The CDR3 totals 13 residues. Per germline, CDR1 SGHTA and CDR2 FQGNSA.

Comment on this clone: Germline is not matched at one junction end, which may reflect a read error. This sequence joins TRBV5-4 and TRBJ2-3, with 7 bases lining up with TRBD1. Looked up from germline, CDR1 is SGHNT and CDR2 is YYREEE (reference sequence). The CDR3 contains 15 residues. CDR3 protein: CASTLARGRADTQYF. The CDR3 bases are TGTGCCAGCACCTTGGCGAGGGGGCGCGCGGATACGCAGTATTTT.

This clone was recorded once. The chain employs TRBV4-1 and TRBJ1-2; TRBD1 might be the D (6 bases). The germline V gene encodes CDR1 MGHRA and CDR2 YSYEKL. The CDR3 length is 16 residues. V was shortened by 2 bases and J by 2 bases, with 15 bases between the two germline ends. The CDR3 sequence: CASSQRGGGQNYGYTF. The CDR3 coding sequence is TGCGCCAGCAGCCAAAGGGGGGGCGGGCAGAACTATGGCTACACCTTC.

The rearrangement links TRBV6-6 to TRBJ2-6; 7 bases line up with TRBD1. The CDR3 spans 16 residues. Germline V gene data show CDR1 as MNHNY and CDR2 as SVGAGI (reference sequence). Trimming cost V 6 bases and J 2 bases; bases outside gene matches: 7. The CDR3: CASRRQGVTGANVLTF. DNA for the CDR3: TGTGCCAGCAGGCGGCAGGGGGTAACTGGGGCCAACGTCCTGACTTTC.

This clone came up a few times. This CDR3 is CASRPAVSRAFF. In DNA, the CDR3 is TGTGCCAGCAGACCGGCAGTAAGCAGGGCTTTCTTT. This chain links TRBV11-2 with TRBJ1-1; D is ambiguous. CDR3 length: 12 residues. Germline V gives CDR1 SGHAT, CDR2 FQNNGV. The germline V and J ends were trimmed by 6 bases and 11 bases, with 16 bases remaining between them.

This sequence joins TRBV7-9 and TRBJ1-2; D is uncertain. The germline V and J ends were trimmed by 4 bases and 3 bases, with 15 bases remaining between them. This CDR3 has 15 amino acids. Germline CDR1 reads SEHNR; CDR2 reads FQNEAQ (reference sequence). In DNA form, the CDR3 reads TGTGCCAGCAGCTCCGGCCGGGTCGCGGACTATGGCTACACCTTC. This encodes CASSSGRVADYGYTF.

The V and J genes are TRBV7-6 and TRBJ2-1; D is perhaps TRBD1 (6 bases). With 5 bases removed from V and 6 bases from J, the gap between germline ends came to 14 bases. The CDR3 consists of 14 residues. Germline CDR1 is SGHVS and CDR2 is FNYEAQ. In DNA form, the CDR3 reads TGTGCCAGCAGCCCCAGGGGCAATTCCAATGAGCAGTTCTTC. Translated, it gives CASSPRGNSNEQFF.

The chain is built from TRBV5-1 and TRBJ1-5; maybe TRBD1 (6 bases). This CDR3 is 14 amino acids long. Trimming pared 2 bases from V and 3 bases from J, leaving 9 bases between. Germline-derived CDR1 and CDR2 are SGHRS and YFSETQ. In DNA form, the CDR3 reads TGCGCCAGCAGCTTAGGGGGTGACAATCAGCCCCAGCATTTT. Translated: CASSLGGDNQPQHF.

As DNA, the CDR3 is TGTGCCTGGAGTGTGGCGGGGAGTGAGACCCAGTACTTC. Translated: CAWSVAGSETQYF. V is TRBV30 and J is TRBJ2-5, with D perhaps TRBD2 (6 bases). Germline-derived CDR1 and CDR2 are GTSNPN and SVGIG (reference sequence). The V gene lost 0 bases and the J gene lost 5 bases, with 10 bases spanning the gap. The CDR3 has 13 residues. Full variable domain (missing parts from reference TRBV30 and TRBJ2-5): SQTIHQWPATLVQPVGSPLSLECTVEGTSNPNLYWYRQAAGRGLQLLFYSVGIGQISSEVPQNLSASRPQDRQFILSSKKLLLSDSGFYLCAWSVAGSETQYFGPGTRLLVL.

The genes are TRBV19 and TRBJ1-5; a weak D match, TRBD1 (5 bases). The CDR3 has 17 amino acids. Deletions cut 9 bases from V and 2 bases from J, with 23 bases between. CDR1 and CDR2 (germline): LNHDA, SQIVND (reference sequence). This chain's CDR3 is CASRPGQWGDGNQPQHF. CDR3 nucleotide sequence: TGTGCCAGCCGGCCGGGGCAGTGGGGGGATGGCAATCAGCCCCAGCATTTT.

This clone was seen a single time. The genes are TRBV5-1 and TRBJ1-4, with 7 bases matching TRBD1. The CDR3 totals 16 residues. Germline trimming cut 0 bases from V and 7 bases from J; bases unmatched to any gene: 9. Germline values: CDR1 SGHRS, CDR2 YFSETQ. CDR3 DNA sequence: TGCGCCAGCAGCTTGGGTGAGGGGGCGCTCGGTGAAAAACTGTTTTTT. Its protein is CASSLGEGALGEKLFF.

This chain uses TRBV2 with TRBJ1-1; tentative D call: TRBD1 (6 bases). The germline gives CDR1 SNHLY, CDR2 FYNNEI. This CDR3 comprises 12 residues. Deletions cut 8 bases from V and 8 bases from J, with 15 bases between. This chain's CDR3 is CASGEGVVEAFF. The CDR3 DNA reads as TGTGCCAGCGGCGAGGGGGTCGTGGAAGCTTTCTTT.

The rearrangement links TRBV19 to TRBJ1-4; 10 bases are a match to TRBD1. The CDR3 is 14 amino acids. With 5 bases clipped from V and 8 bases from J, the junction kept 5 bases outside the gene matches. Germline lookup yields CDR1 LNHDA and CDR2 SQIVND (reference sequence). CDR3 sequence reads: CASSPGQGGEKLFF. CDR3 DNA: TGTGCCAGTAGTCCAGGACAGGGGGGAGAAAAACTGTTTTTT.

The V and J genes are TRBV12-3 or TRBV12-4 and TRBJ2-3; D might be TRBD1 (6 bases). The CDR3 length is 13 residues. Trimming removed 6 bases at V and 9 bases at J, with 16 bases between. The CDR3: CASRSRGVGTQYF. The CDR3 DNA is TGTGCCAGCAGGTCCAGGGGAGTGGGAACGCAGTATTTT.

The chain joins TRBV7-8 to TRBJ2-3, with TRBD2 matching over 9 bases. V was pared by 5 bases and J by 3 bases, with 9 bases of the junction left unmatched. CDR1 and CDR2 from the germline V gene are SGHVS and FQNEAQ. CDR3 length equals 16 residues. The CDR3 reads CASSATSGGGTDTQYF. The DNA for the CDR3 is TGTGCCAGCAGCGCGACTAGCGGCGGGGGAACAGATACGCAGTATTTT.

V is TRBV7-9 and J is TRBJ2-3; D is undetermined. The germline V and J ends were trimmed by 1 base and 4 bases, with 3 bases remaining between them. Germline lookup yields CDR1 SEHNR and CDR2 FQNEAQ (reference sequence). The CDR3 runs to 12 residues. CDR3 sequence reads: CASSLGPDTQYF. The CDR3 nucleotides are TGTGCCAGCAGCTTAGGGCCAGATACGCAGTATTTT.

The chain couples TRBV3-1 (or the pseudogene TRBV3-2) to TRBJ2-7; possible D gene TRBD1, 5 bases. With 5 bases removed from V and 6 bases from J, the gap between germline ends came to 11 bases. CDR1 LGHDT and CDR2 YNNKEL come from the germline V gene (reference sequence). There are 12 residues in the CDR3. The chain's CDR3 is CASSLGVGEQYF. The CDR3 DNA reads TGTGCCAGCAGCTTAGGGGTCGGCGAGCAGTACTTC.

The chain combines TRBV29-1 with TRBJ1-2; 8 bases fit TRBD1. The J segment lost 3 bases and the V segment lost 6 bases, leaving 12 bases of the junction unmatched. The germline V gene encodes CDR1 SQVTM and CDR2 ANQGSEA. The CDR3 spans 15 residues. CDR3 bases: TGCAGCGTGGCGGCGGACAGGGCTTTCGACTATGGCTACACCTTC. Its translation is CSVAADRAFDYGYTF.

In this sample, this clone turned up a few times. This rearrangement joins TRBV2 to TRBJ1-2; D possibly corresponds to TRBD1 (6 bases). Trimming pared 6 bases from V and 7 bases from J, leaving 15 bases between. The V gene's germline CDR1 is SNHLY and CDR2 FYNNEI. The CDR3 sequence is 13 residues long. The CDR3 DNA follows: TGTGCCAGCAGGCCCAGGGGTGAGTCTGGCTACACCTTC. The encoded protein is CASRPRGESGYTF.

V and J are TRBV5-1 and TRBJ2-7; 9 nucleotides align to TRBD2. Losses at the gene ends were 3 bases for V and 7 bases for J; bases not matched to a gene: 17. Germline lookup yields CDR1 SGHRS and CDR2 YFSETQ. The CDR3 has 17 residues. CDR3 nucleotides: TGCGCCAGCAGCTGGGGGCTAGCGGGACCCGCGCAGGGTGAGCAGTACTTC. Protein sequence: CASSWGLAGPAQGEQYF. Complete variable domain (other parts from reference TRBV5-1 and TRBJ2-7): KAGVTQTPRYLIKTRGQQVTLSCSPISGHRSVSWYQQTPGQGLQFLFEYFSETQRNKGNFPGRFSGRQFSNSRSEMNVSTLELGDSALYLCASSWGLAGPAQGEQYFGPGTRLTVT.

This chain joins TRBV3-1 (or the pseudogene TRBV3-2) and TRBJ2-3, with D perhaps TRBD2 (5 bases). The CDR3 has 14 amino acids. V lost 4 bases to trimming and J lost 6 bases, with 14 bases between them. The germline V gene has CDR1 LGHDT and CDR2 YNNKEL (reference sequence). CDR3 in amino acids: CASSPRGRGDTQYF. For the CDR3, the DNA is TGTGCCAGCAGCCCTCGAGGGCGAGGGGATACGCAGTATTTT.

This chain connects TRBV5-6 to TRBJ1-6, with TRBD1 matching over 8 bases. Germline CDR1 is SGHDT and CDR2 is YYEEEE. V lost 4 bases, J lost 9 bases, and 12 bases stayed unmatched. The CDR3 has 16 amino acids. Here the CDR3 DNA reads TGTGCCAGCAGCCCAAACACCGGACAGGGCGCTTCACCCCTCCACTTT. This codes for CASSPNTGQGASPLHF.

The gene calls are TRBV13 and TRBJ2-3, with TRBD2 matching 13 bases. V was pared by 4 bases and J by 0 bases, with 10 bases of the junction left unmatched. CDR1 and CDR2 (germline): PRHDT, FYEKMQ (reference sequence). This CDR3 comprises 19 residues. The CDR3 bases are TGTGCCAGCAGCTCCCTCGGACTAGCGGGGGAATATAGCACAGATACGCAGTATTTT. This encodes CASSSLGLAGEYSTDTQYF.

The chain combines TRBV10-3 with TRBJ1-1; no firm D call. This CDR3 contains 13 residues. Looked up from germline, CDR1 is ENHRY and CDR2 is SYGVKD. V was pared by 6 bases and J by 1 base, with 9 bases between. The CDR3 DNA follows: TGTGCCATCAGCAGCGGCCAGAACACTGAAGCTTTCTTT. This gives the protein CAISSGQNTEAFF.

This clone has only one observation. The CDR3, as DNA: TGTGCCAGTAGTAGGCAGGGTCCTAATGAAAAACTGTTTTTT. This encodes CASSRQGPNEKLFF. V is TRBV19 and J is TRBJ1-4, with a possible D match to TRBD1 (5 bases). CDR1 is LNHDA and CDR2 is SQIVND in the germline V gene (reference sequence). The CDR3 sequence is 14 residues long. V was cut by 4 bases and J by 3 bases, with 9 bases left in between.